This T cell receptor beta chain is drawn from a study of human T cells and chemical hapten exposure. Study overall: Slight differences in pooled library volume were the main source of varying TCR yields across samples. Notes on the study in general: TCRs above 1 in 1000 frequency did not change with DPC sensitization.

Time point in this sample: patch test 1, 2 weeks after DPC sensitization. Treatment meaning: therapeutic diphenylcyclopropenone sensitization with weekly scalp DPC. Alopecia patients deemed DPC-suitable, aged 18 to 70, excluding pregnancy. On this clonotype: The antigen is unknown.

The CDR3 runs 15 residues. With V trimmed by 5 bases and J by 4 bases, 6 bases remained unmatched. The germline gives CDR1 SGHAT, CDR2 FQNNGV. The library attached unique molecular identifiers to individual cDNA molecules. TCRdb reprocessed the RACE reads with MiXCR, giving one entry per CDR3 protein. The profile shows some 170,000 distinct CDR3 sequences, 20% to 25% of them singletons. The TCR comes from a woman aged 45-60 years with alopecia areata. Some clones in this sample may be carry-over from other donors' samples. The rearrangement joins TRBV11-2 to TRBJ2-1; TRBD1 agrees at 9 bases. The sample here was whole blood, taken in connection with sensitization to the hapten diphenylcyclopropenone (DPC). CDR3 residues: CASSGGGTGYNEQFF. Written as DNA, the CDR3 is TGTGCCAGCAGCGGGGGAGGGACAGGGTACAATGAGCAGTTCTTC.